Listed here is a single TCR beta chain. V shed 4 bases and J shed 1 base, with 13 bases lying between them. The length of the CDR3 is 15 residues. Germline lookup yields CDR1 MGHRA and CDR2 YSYEKL. The data originate from a study of blood T cell repertoires in COVID-19. Recruitment covered fewer than 25 US areas and drew participants whose ages spanned roughly 18 to 100 years. Methods used by the authors: Reference gene primers were amplified, and this amplification served to estimate nucleated cell counts. Produced via immunoSEQ multiplex PCR; TCRdb's table is partial and in-frame only. The D gene and trimming were derived from the DNA, and the V and J assignments and clone size from that table. The sample records fewer than 150,000 clones, 75% to 90% being singletons.

The TCR originated in a man aged 50 to 60 in a cohort exposed to, infected with or recovered from COVID-19 (not recorded which). The chain recombines TRBV4-1 with TRBJ1-1; possible D gene TRBD1, 5 bases. Sequencing was done on a sample of PBMCs or T cells enriched from blood (not recorded which). CDR3 loop: CASSLNQGSNTEAFF. CDR3 DNA: TGCGCCAGCAGCCTTAACCAGGGATCGAACACTGAAGCTTTCTTT.